This TCR beta chain was profiled in a study of blood T cell repertoires in COVID-19. About the study: PBMCs, B-cell-depleted T cells, or T cells provided the cDNA or gDNA that made up the material.

Germline assignment: CDR1 SEHNR and CDR2 FQNEAQ (reference sequence). The CDR3 contains 14 residues. V lost 4 bases and J lost 3, with 9 bases in between. Clones were read by immunoSEQ multiplex PCR, and TCRdb kept only the in-frame ones, dropping some. The table records about 200,000 clones, nearly 90% of them present only once. The genes are TRBV7-9 and TRBJ2-2; no definite D call. The TCR was taken from a man in his fifties or sixties with active or convalescent COVID-19. Sequenced input: peripheral blood. This CDR3 reads CASSSERDTGELFF. For the CDR3, the DNA is TGTGCCAGCAGCTCTGAACGGGACACCGGGGAGCTGTTTTTT. Full variable domain (missing parts from reference TRBV7-9 and TRBJ2-2): DTGVSQNPRHKITKRGQNVTFRCDPISEHNRLYWYRQTLGQGPEFLTYFQNEAQLEKSRLLSDRFSAERPKGSFSTLEIQRTEQGDSAMYLCASSSERDTGELFFGEGSRLTVL.